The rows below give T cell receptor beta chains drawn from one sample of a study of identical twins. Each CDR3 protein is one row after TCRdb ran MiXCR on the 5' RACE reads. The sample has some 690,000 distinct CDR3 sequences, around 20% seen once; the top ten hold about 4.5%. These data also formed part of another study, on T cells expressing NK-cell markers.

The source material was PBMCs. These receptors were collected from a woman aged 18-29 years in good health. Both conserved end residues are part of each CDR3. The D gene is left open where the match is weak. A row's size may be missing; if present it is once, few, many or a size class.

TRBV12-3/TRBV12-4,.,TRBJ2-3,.,TGTGCCAGCAGTCGTTTACGGGGGGCCTCAGATACGCAGTATTTT,CASSRLRGASDTQYF
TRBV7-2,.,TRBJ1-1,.,TGTGCCAGCAGCTTAAAAAGGGGTGGTGAAGCTTTCTTT,CASSLKRGGEAFF
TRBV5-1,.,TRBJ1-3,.,TGCGCCAGCAGGGGATTTGGAAACACCATATATTTT,CASRGFGNTIYF
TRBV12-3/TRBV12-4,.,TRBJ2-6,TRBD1,TGTGCCAGCATTTTAAACACGGGACAGGGGATCTCGGGGGCCAACGTCCTGACTTTC,CASILNTGQGISGANVLTF
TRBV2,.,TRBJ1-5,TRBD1,TGTGCCAGCAGCAGACAGGGGGCCTTGGACAATCAGCCCCAGCATTTT,CASSRQGALDNQPQHF
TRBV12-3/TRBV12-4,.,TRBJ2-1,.,TGTGCCAGCAGTTCGGGGTTCGCGAGTGAGCAGTTCTTC,CASSSGFASEQFF
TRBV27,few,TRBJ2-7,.,TGTGCCAGCAGCCCAGGGGGGCGGAACGAGCAGTACTTC,CASSPGGRNEQYF
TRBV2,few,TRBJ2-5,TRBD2,TGTGCCAGCGGGGGGCGGGGGGTCCAAGAGACCCAGTACTTC,CASGGRGVQETQYF
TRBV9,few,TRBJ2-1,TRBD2,TGTGCCAGCAGTGAGGGGACTAGCGGGGGGGATGAGCAGTTCTTC,CASSEGTSGGDEQFF
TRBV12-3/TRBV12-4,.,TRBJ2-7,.,TGTGCCAGCAGTCCTACCCTCAGGTCCTGGGGCTACGAGCAGTACTTC,CASSPTLRSWGYEQYF
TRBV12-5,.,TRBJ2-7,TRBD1,TGTGCTAGTGGCAAACCCGGGGACAGGGTCTACGAGCAGTACTTC,CASGKPGDRVYEQYF
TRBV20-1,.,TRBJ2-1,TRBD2,TGCAGTGCTAGGGCGGGAGGGCCGACCTACAATGAGCAGTTCTTC,CSARAGGPTYNEQFF
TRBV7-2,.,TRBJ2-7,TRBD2,TGTGCCAGCAGCCCTCGGGGGTCTAGCGGGAGCTACGAGCAGTACTTC,CASSPRGSSGSYEQYF
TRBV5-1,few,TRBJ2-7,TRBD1,TGCGCCAGCAGCTCCCTGGACAGGGGGCGGTACGAGCAGTACTTC,CASSSLDRGRYEQYF
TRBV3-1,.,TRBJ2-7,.,TGTGCCAGCAGCCAAGAGTCCGGCTACGAGCAGTACTTC,CASSQESGYEQYF
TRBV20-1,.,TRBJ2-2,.,TGCAGTGCTAGAAGGCCAGACACCGGGGAGCTGTTTTTT,CSARRPDTGELFF
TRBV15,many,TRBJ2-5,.,TGTGCCACCAGCAGGACAGGGACTTACCAAGAGACCCAGTACTTC,CATSRTGTYQETQYF
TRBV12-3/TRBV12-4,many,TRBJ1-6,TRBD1,TGTGCCAGCAGTACGCGATTTTTAGGGACAGGGCGGTCACCCCTCCACTTT,CASSTRFLGTGRSPLHF
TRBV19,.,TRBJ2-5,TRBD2,TGTGCCAGTAGTATGGGACTAGCGGGAGCAGAGACCCAGTACTTC,CASSMGLAGAETQYF
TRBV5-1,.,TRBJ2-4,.,TGCGCCAGCAGCCCGAGTGGACCCATAGCCAAAAACATTCAGTACTTC,CASSPSGPIAKNIQYF
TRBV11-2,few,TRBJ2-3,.,TGTGCCAGCAGCCTCGGAAGTGGCGGCTACACAGATACGCAGTATTTT,CASSLGSGGYTDTQYF
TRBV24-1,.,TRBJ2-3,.,TGTGCCACCAGTGATGCCCGTGCGTCTACAGATACGCAGTATTTT,CATSDARASTDTQYF
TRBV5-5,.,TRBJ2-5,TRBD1,TGTGCCAGCAGCTTCTGGGACAGGGACGGAGAGACCCAGTACTTC,CASSFWDRDGETQYF
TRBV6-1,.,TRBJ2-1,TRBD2,TGTGCCAGCACAGCGGGAGCCACGGGGATATTGGATGAGCAGTTCTTC,CASTAGATGILDEQFF
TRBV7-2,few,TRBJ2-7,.,TGTGCCAGCAGCTCCGGACTCGCTCCTCCCTACGAGCAGTACTTC,CASSSGLAPPYEQYF
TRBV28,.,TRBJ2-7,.,TGTGCCAGCATCAGATTAACTTATCCCTACGAGCAGTACTTC,CASIRLTYPYEQYF
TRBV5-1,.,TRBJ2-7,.,TGCGCCAGCAGCCACGACAGTCTATCCTACGAGCAGTACTTC,CASSHDSLSYEQYF
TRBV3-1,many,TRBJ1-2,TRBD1,TGTGCCAGCAGCTCAATCCCCGGGACAGCATATGGCTACACCTTC,CASSSIPGTAYGYTF
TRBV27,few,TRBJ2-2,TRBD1,TGTGCCAGCAGTCTGGGACAGGGGACGTACACCGGGGAGCTGTTTTTT,CASSLGQGTYTGELFF
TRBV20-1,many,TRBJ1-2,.,TGCAGTGCTAGAGCTCGAGCCTCCTATGGCTACACCTTC,CSARARASYGYTF
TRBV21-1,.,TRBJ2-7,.,TGTGCCAGCAGCCCCCGGGTCCACGAGCAGTACTTC,CASSPRVHEQYF
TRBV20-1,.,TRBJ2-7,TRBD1,TGCAGTGCTCGTTCGGACAGGGGTCCCGAGCAGTACTTC,CSARSDRGPEQYF
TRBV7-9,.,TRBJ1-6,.,TGTGCCAGCAGCCGCAGAACGACGGGTTCACCCCTCCACTTT,CASSRRTTGSPLHF
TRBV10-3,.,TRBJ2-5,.,TGTGCCTCGGGCGGAACCCAAGGAGTAGAGACCCAGTACTTC,CASGGTQGVETQYF
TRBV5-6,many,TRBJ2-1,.,TGTGCCAGCAGCCCGGATCTAGCGTCCACCATGAGGGAGCAGTTCTTC,CASSPDLASTMREQFF
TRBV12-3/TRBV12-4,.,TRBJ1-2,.,TGTGCCAGCAGTCCGGCGGCAGTATATGGCTACACCTTC,CASSPAAVYGYTF
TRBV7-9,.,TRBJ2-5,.,TGTGCCGCTGCGGGCCTCCAAGAGACCCAGTACTTC,CAAAGLQETQYF
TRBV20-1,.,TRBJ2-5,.,TGCAGTGCTCAAGCCAGGGGGGTGGAGGAGACCCAGTACTTC,CSAQARGVEETQYF
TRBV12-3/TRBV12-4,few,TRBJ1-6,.,TGTGCCAGCAGCCGTGGAGGGCCGAGGGGTTCACCCCTCCACTTT,CASSRGGPRGSPLHF
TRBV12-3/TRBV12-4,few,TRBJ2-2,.,TGTGCCAGCAGTCCCGCGGGTAGCGTGGCCGGGGAGCTGTTTTTT,CASSPAGSVAGELFF
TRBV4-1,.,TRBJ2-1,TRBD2,TGCGCCAGCAGCCAACTAGCGGGAGAGGATAATGAGCAGTTCTTC,CASSQLAGEDNEQFF
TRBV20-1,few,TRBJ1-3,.,TGCAGTGCTAGAGATGCCCTCGTTCCCACTGGAAACACCATATATTTT,CSARDALVPTGNTIYF
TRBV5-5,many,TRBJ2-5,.,TGTGCCAGCAGCTTAATTGAGGGGACGGCGGAGACCCAGTACTTC,CASSLIEGTAETQYF
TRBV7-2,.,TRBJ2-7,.,TGTGCCAGCAGCGCGGACGGGGGGCTGTACGAGCAGTACTTC,CASSADGGLYEQYF
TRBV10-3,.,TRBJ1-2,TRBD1,TGTGCCATCACCGCGGACAGGGGTCACTATGGCTACACCTTC,CAITADRGHYGYTF
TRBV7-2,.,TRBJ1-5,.,TGTGCCAGCTCAAAACCTCAGGGAGGTCAGCCCCAGCATTTT,CASSKPQGGQPQHF
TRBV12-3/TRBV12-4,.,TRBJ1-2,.,TGTGCCAGCACCGAGAGGGGGGACTATGGCTACACCTTC,CASTERGDYGYTF
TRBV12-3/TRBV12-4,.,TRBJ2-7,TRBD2,TGTGCCAGCAGTTCGCAACCCCGTCAGCGGGGCGAGCAGTACTTC,CASSSQPRQRGEQYF
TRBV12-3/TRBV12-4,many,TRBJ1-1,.,TGTGCCAGCAGTTTAAGGGTCTACACTGAAGCTTTCTTT,CASSLRVYTEAFF
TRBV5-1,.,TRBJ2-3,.,TGCGCCAGCAGCGCCCCCTCCAGCACAGATACGCAGTATTTT,CASSAPSSTDTQYF
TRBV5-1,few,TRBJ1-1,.,TGCGCCAGCAGCTTGGCCATTAGTCGATGGGGCGGTGAAGCTTTCTTT,CASSLAISRWGGEAFF
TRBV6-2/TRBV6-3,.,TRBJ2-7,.,TGTGCCAGCAGTGATTTTATCGGGAGCCCCTACGAGCAGTACTTC,CASSDFIGSPYEQYF
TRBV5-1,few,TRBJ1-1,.,TGCGCCAGCAGCTTGGTTCCGGGGGCGAACACTGAAGCTTTCTTT,CASSLVPGANTEAFF
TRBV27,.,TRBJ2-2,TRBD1,TGTGCCAGCAGCTACCTTGGGACAGAGAACACCGGGGAGCTGTTTTTT,CASSYLGTENTGELFF
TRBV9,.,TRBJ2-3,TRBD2,TGTGCCAGCAGCTACGGGACTAGCGGCACAGATACGCAGTATTTT,CASSYGTSGTDTQYF
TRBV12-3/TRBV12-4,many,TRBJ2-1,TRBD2,TGTGCCAGCAGTCCTGGCGGGAGTACAAATGAGCAGTTCTTC,CASSPGGSTNEQFF
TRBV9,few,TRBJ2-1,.,TGTGCCAGCAGCGTAGACAAGCGAGCACCAGGAACAAGCTCCTACAATGAGCAGTTCTTC,CASSVDKRAPGTSSYNEQFF
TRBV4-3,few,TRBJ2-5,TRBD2,TGCGCCAGCAGCCAAGCCCCTACTAGCGGAGAAGAGACCCAGTACTTC,CASSQAPTSGEETQYF
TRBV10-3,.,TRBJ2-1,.,TGTGCCATCAGAGCGTCGGGACTCTACAATGAGCAGTTCTTC,CAIRASGLYNEQFF